This T cell receptor beta chain derives from a study of blood T cell repertoires in COVID-19. Cohort 3 recovered donors had two negative PCRs, clearance, or symptom resolution. Libraries were prepared by immunoSEQ multiplex PCR; TCRdb keeps only in-frame clonotypes and omits some of them. The data contain around 130,000 clones, roughly 87% of them seen just once; the ten biggest clones take up 15% to 20%. Trimming pared 0 bases from V and 2 bases from J, leaving 14 bases between. Germline values: CDR1 MGHRA, CDR2 YSYEKL. This CDR3 is 17 amino acids long. The sample holds many counts of this clone. The sequence derives from a man younger than 40 who had recovered from COVID-19. The genes are TRBV4-1 and TRBJ1-5; a weak D match, TRBD1 (5 bases). The sample taken for sequencing was PBMCs or T cells enriched from blood (not recorded which). CDR3 in amino acids: CASSQDPGTIGNQPQHF. CDR3 coding DNA: TGCGCCAGCAGCCAAGATCCCGGGACTATCGGCAATCAGCCCCAGCATTTT.